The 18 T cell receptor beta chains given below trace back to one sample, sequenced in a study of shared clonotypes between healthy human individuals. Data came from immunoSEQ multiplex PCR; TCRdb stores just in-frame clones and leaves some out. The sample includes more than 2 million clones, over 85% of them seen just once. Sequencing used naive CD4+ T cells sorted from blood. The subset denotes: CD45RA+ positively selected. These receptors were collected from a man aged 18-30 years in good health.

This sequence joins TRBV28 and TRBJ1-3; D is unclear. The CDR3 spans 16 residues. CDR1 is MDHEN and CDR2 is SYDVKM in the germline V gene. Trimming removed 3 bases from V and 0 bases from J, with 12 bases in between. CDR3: CASSFSGVSSGNTIYF. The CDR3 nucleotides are TGTGCCAGCAGTTTCAGCGGAGTAAGCTCTGGAAACACCATATATTTT.

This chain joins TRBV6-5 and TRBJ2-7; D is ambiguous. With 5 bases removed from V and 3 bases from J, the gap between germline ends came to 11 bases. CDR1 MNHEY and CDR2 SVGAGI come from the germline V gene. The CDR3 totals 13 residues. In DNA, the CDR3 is TGTGCCAGCAGTAGAACTCTGAACTACGAGCAGTACTTC. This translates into CASSRTLNYEQYF.

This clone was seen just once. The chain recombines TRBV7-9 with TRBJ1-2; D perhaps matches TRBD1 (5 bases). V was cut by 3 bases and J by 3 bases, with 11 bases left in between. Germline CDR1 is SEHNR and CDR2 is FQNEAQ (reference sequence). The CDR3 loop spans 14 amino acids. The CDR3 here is CASSLGQLDYGYTF. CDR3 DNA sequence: TGTGCCAGCAGCTTGGGGCAGCTAGACTATGGCTACACCTTC.

The CDR3 nucleotides are TGTGCCAGCAGCTTGGATAGCCACATTCAGTACTTC. Translated, it gives CASSLDSHIQYF. The rearrangement links TRBV5-4 to TRBJ2-4; the D is unclear. Germline V lookup: CDR1 SGHNT, CDR2 YYREEE (reference sequence). V was clipped by 0 bases and J by 8 bases, with 6 bases between them. CDR3 length: 12 residues.

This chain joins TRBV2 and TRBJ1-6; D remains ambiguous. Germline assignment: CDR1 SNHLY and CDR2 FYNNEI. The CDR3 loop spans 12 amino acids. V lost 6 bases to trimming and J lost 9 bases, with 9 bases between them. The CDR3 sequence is CASRFLSSPLHF. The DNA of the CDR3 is TGTGCCAGCAGATTCCTAAGTTCACCCCTCCACTTT.

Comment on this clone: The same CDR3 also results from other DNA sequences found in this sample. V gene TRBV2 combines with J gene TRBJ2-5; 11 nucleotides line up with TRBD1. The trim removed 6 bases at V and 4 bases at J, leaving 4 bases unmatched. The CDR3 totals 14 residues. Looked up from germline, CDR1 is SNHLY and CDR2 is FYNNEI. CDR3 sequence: CASSLGQGGETQYF. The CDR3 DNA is TGTGCCAGCAGCTTGGGACAGGGGGGAGAGACCCAGTACTTC.

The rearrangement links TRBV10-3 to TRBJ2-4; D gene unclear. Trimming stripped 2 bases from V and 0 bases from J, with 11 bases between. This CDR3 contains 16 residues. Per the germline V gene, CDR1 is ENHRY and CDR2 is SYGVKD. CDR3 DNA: TGTGCCATCAGTGAGGGCGCAAACCTAGCCAAAAACATTCAGTACTTC. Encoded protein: CAISEGANLAKNIQYF.

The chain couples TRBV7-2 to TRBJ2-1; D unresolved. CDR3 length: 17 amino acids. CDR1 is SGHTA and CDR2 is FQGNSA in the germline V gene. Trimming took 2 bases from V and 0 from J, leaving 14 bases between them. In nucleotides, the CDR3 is TGTGCCAGCAGCTTATCGTCGAGGAGAACCTCCTACAATGAGCAGTTCTTC. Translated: CASSLSSRRTSYNEQFF.

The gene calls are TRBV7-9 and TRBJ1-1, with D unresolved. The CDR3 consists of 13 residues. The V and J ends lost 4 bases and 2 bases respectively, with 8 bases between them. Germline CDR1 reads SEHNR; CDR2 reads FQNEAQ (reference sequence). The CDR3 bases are TGTGCCAGCAGCTCGAACGTAAACACTGAAGCTTTCTTT. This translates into CASSSNVNTEAFF.

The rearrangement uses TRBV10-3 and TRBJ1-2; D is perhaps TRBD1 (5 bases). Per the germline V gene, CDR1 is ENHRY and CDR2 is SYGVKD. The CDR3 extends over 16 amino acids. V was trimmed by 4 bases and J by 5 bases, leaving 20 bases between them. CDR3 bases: TGTGCCATCAGTGGGGGCCTTGTCCAGCAGGGTTATGGCTACACCTTC. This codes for CAISGGLVQQGYGYTF.

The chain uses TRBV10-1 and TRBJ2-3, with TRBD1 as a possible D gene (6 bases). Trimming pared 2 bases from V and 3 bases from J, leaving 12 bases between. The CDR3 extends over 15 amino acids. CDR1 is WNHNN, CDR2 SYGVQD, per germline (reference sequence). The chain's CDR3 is CASSEPGAGTDTQYF. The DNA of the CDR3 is TGCGCCAGCAGTGAGCCAGGGGCAGGGACAGATACGCAGTATTTT.

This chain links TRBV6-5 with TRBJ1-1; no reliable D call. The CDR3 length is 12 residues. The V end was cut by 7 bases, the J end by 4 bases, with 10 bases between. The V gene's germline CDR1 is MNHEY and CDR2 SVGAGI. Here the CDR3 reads CASKLGSTEAFF. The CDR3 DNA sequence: TGTGCCAGCAAACTAGGGAGCACTGAAGCTTTCTTT.

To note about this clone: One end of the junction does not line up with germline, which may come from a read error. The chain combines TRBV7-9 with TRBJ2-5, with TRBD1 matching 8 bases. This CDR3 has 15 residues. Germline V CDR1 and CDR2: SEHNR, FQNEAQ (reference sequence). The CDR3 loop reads CASRLDVRQGETQYF. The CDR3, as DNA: TGTGCCAGCAGATTAGACGTGCGACAGGGGGAGACCCAGTACTTC.

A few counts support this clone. CDR3 nucleotide sequence: TGTGCCAGCAGTACCGGGACAGGGGGCGAGCAGTACTTC. Its protein product is CASSTGTGGEQYF. The chain carries TRBV6-6 and TRBJ2-7; the match to TRBD1 covers 11 bases. Per the germline V gene, CDR1 is MNHNY and CDR2 is SVGAGI (reference sequence). The length of the CDR3 is 13 residues. J lost 6 bases, V lost 5 bases, and 3 bases had no gene match.

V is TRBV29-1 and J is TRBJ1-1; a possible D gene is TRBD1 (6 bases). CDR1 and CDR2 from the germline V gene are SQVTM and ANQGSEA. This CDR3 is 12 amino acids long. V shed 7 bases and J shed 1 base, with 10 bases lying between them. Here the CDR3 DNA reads TGCAGCGGCTCGGACAGGAACACTGAAGCTTTCTTT. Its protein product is CSGSDRNTEAFF.

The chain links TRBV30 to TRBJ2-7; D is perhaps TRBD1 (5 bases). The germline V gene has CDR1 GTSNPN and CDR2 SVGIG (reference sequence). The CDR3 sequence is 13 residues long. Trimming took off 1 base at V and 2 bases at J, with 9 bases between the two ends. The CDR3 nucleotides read TGTGCCTGGAGTGGACAGATCCCCTACGAGCAGTACTTC. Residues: CAWSGQIPYEQYF.

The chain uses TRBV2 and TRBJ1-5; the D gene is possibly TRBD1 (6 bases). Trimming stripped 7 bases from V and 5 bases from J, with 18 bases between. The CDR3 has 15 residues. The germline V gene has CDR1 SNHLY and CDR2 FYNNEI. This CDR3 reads CASTAGGRGDQPQHF. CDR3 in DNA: TGTGCCAGCACCGCGGGGGGCAGGGGAGATCAGCCCCAGCATTTT.

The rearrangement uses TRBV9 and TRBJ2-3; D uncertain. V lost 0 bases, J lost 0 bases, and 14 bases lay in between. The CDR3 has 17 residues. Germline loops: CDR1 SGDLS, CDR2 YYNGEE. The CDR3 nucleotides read TGTGCCAGCAGCGTAGATGGTGGAAGTGGGAGCACAGATACGCAGTATTTT. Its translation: CASSVDGGSGSTDTQYF.